This TCR beta chain was profiled in a study of CD8 T cells in Susac syndrome. It was with random hexamers that about 0.45 to 1 ug RNA was reverse transcribed. TCRdb passed the immunoSEQ multiplex PCR reads through MiXCR, listing each CDR3 protein once. The data contain approximately 160,000 distinct CDR3 sequences, around 92% of them singletons. V lost 3 bases and J lost 7, with 12 bases in between. Germline assignment: CDR1 MNHEY and CDR2 SMNVEV (reference sequence). The CDR3 is made up of 13 amino acids. The sequenced material came from CD4+ T cells from PBMCs. This chain links TRBV27 with TRBJ1-2; D not certain. The TCR was taken from a human donor in good health. In DNA, the CDR3 is TGTGCCAGCAGTTTCCTAGATGCGGGTGGCTACACCTTC. As protein: CASSFLDAGGYTF.